What follows describes a single T cell receptor beta chain. The entry originates in a study of CD8+ T cells in alopecia areata. The V gene's germline CDR1 is SGHNT and CDR2 YYREEE (reference sequence). This CDR3 contains 14 residues. The V and J ends lost 4 bases and 2 bases, in that order; junction bases with no gene match: 1. Sampling of alopecia areata patients yielded lesional scalp punch biopsies as well as peripheral blood. cDNA prepared by RNA extraction and subsequent reverse transcription served as the template for sequencing. Produced via immunoSEQ multiplex PCR; TCRdb's table is partial and in-frame only. The sample carries around 130,000 clones, around three fifths recorded once.

The chain recombines TRBV5-4 with TRBJ1-1; 11 nucleotides agree with TRBD1. The material sequenced was CD4+ T cells sorted from blood, taken at week 0. The source is a human donor with alopecia areata. As DNA, the CDR3 is TGTGCCAGCAGCAGGACAGGGGGCAACACTGAAGCTTTCTTT. Its translation is CASSRTGGNTEAFF.